This T cell receptor beta chain derives from a study of OX40 agonist ivuxolimab in advanced cancers. On cycle 4 day 1 and cycle 7 day 1, as well as at baseline, blood was sampled. Some clones are missing from TCRdb's copy, which holds only in-frame ones; the method was immunoSEQ multiplex PCR. The sample consists of 85,000 to 130,000 clones, about nine tenths of them appearing once. The V end was cut by 7 bases, the J end by 4 bases, with 16 bases between. This CDR3 spans 14 amino acids. CDR1 is LNHDA and CDR2 is SQIVND in the germline V gene (reference sequence). V is TRBV19 and J is TRBJ1-2; D is unclear. The sequences come from CD4+ or CD8+ T cells sorted from blood, collected in a trial of the OX40 agonist ivuxolimab. This receptor was obtained from an adult with an advanced solid tumor such as melanoma, head and neck, liver or kidney cancer. CDR3 nucleotide sequence: TGTGCCAGTACCCCCGTTTCCTTGGGCTATGGCTACACCTTC. Translating it yields CASTPVSLGYGYTF.